These 20 T cell receptor beta chains originate from one sample sequenced in a study of beta chain features in type 1 diabetes. The sequenced template was cDNA made from the entire isolated RNA. This table comes from immunoSEQ multiplex PCR, and its TCRdb copy is limited to in-frame clones, with some not included. The sample comprises some 500,000 clones, roughly 11% of which are singletons, and over 0.035% rests with the top ten. The specimen sequenced was naive CD4+ T cells from blood. These receptors were obtained from a woman aged 18 to 35 in good health.

A few counts support this clone. The chain joins TRBV18 to TRBJ1-2; TRBD1 is a possible D gene (6 bases). The ends were cut back, 2 bases at V and 6 bases at J, with 13 bases in the middle. The CDR3 loop spans 14 amino acids. CDR1 KGHSH and CDR2 LQKENI come from the germline V gene. The CDR3 nucleotides read TGTGCCAGCTCACCAGGAGGGGGAGCCGATGGCTACACCTTC. Translated, it gives CASSPGGGADGYTF.

The V call is TRBV30, the J call TRBJ2-1, with D unclear. The germline CDR1 and CDR2 sequences are GTSNPN and SVGIG (reference sequence). The CDR3 runs to 13 residues. Trimming took 4 bases from V and 8 from J, leaving 15 bases between them. The chain's CDR3 is CAWNPPAKDEQFF. DNA for the CDR3: TGTGCCTGGAACCCCCCGGCAAAAGATGAGCAGTTCTTC.

The chain couples TRBV7-3 to TRBJ2-7; D may correspond to TRBD1 or TRBD2 (7 bases each). V was pared by 5 bases and J by 5 bases, with 16 bases between. This CDR3 has 14 amino acids. The germline CDR1 and CDR2 sequences are SGHTA and FQGTGA. The CDR3 is CASSATGRVDEQYF. The CDR3 DNA follows: TGTGCCAGCAGCGCGACAGGGAGGGTTGACGAGCAGTACTTC.

The chain is built from TRBV9 and TRBJ1-4; D may be TRBD1 (5 bases). V lost 4 bases, J lost 8 bases, and 15 bases lay in between. The CDR3 is 14 amino acids. The germline V gene has CDR1 SGDLS and CDR2 YYNGEE. This chain's CDR3 is CASSRGPGGEKLFF. CDR3 nucleotides: TGTGCCAGCAGCAGGGGACCAGGCGGGGAAAAACTGTTTTTT.

Of note for this clone: The same CDR3 can be traced to other DNA sequences in this sample. The genes are TRBV7-3 and TRBJ2-3; D gene unclear. V lost 5 bases and J lost 1, with 7 bases in between. Germline V gene sequence: CDR1 SGHTA, CDR2 FQGTGA. This CDR3 contains 13 residues. CDR3 sequence: CASSPRGTDTQYF. DNA of the CDR3: TGTGCCAGCAGCCCCCGAGGCACAGATACGCAGTATTTT.

There are a few counts of this clone. This chain connects TRBV7-2 to TRBJ2-5; D could derive from TRBD1 or TRBD2 (6 bases each). Germline loops: CDR1 SGHTA, CDR2 FQGNSA. The CDR3 has 14 residues. Trimming took 9 bases from V and 5 from J, leaving 19 bases between them. The CDR3 protein is CASSGALIGETQYF. The CDR3 nucleotides read TGTGCCAGTTCGGGGGCGCTGATAGGGGAGACCCAGTACTTC.

The chain uses TRBV6-4 and TRBJ1-6; D might be TRBD1 (6 bases). This CDR3 is 14 amino acids long. CDR1 is MRHNA and CDR2 is SNTAGT in the germline V gene. Trimming pared 6 bases from V and 7 bases from J, leaving 13 bases between. CDR3 nucleotides: TGTGCCAGCAGCCTCGCCAGGGGAAATTCACCCCTCCACTTT. This sequence encodes CASSLARGNSPLHF.

The chain links TRBV7-9 to TRBJ2-3, with D unresolved. The germline gives CDR1 SEHNR, CDR2 FQNEAQ (reference sequence). This CDR3 comprises 15 residues. Trimming removed 2 bases at V and 2 bases at J, with 11 bases between. The chain's CDR3 is CASSLPYITTDTQYF. CDR3 coding DNA: TGTGCCAGCAGCTTACCCTATATAACCACAGATACGCAGTATTTT.

V and J are TRBV6-1 and TRBJ2-3; TRBD2 matches at 10 bases. V lost 7 bases, J lost 2 bases, and 3 bases stayed unmatched. Germline V gene lookup returns CDR1 MNHNS and CDR2 SASEGT. The CDR3 sequence is 14 residues long. The CDR3 DNA reads as TGTGCCAGCAAACTAGCGGGGTACACAGATACGCAGTATTTT. Translated: CASKLAGYTDTQYF.

The CDR3 DNA is TGTGCCACCACAACAGACCCGTTAGGAAGCGGGGGAACATCCTACAATGAGCAGTTCTTC. Protein sequence: CATTTDPLGSGGTSYNEQFF. The genes are TRBV21-1 and TRBJ2-1; the table's D call, TRBD2, was not checked against the DNA. TRBV21-1 is designated a pseudogene. CDR3 length: 20 residues.

CDR3 sequence (DNA): TGTGCCAGCAGCCCAAAGGGGAGCGGGGCCAACGTCCTGACTTTC. Its translation: CASSPKGSGANVLTF. The chain couples TRBV7-9 to TRBJ2-6; either TRBD1 or TRBD2 may fit D (5 bases each). CDR3 length: 15 residues. The V gene's germline CDR1 is SEHNR and CDR2 FQNEAQ (reference sequence). V was cut by 5 bases and J by 4 bases, with 12 bases left in between.

In DNA, the CDR3 is TGTGCCAGCTCGGGGGGAGGCACAGATACGCAGTATTTT. It is translated as CASSGGGTDTQYF. This sequence joins TRBV19 and TRBJ2-3; 7 nucleotides agree with TRBD2. This CDR3 spans 13 amino acids. After removal of 9 bases from V and 1 base from J, the junction contained 4 bases not matched to a gene. CDR1 is LNHDA and CDR2 is SQIVND in the germline V gene (reference sequence).

This clone turned up a few times. The chain recombines TRBV18 with TRBJ2-1; 9 positions match TRBD1. V shed 3 bases, J shed 7 bases, and the junction held 7 bases outside the gene matches. From germline, CDR1 is KGHSH and CDR2 LQKENI. There are 15 residues in the CDR3. This CDR3 is CASSPTGGSRNEQFF. As DNA, the CDR3 is TGTGCCAGCTCACCCACAGGGGGCTCAAGGAATGAGCAGTTCTTC.

The CDR3 protein is CASSLIAGNTGELFF. The CDR3 DNA is TGTGCCAGCAGCTTAATAGCGGGGAACACCGGGGAGCTGTTTTTT. The chain combines TRBV2 with TRBJ2-2, with 7 bases matching TRBD2. V lost 6 bases to trimming and J lost 1 base; unmatched junction nucleotides: 5. The CDR3 has 15 amino acids. Germline CDR1 is SNHLY and CDR2 is FYNNEI. The whole variable domain, filled in from reference TRBV2 and TRBJ2-2, reads EPEVTQTPSHQVTQMGQEVILRCVPISNHLYFYWYRQILGQKVEFLVSFYNNEISEKSEIFDDQFSVERPDGSNFTLKIRSTKLEDSAMYFCASSLIAGNTGELFFGEGSRLTVL.

The sample holds a few counts of this clone. This chain uses TRBV28 with TRBJ1-1; D is unresolved. V was trimmed by 4 bases and J by 2 bases, leaving 20 bases between them. The germline CDR1 and CDR2 sequences are MDHEN and SYDVKM. The CDR3 runs to 17 residues. The CDR3 DNA follows: TGTGCCAGCAGTTCCCAAGGGTGGGGAAAGAGTAACACTGAAGCTTTCTTT. Its protein is CASSSQGWGKSNTEAFF.

The V call is TRBV4-3, the J call TRBJ2-6, with D perhaps matching TRBD1 or TRBD2 (5 bases each). V was clipped by 3 bases and J by 3 bases, with 15 bases between them. CDR1 and CDR2 from the germline V gene are LGHNA and YSLEER. The CDR3 contains 17 residues. In nucleotides, the CDR3 is TGCGCCAGCAGCCAGCCACCAGGGACGTTTGGGGCCAACGTCCTGACTTTC. Protein: CASSQPPGTFGANVLTF.

This clone has a handful of counts. The chain links TRBV29-1 to TRBJ1-4; D is possibly TRBD1 (5 bases). The CDR3 totals 13 residues. V lost 3 bases to trimming and J lost 2 bases, with 7 bases between them. Germline CDR1 reads SQVTM; CDR2 reads ANQGSEA. As DNA, the CDR3 is TGCAGCGTTGAGGGGCCTACTAATGAAAAACTGTTTTTT. Its translation is CSVEGPTNEKLFF.

This clone has only a few counts. The chain employs TRBV5-1 and TRBJ1-1; 10 bases map to TRBD1. J lost 4 bases, V lost 2 bases, and 8 bases had no gene match. The CDR3 spans 16 residues. The V gene's germline CDR1 is SGHRS and CDR2 YFSETQ. This CDR3 is CASSFPRTGGGTEAFF. The CDR3, as DNA: TGCGCCAGCAGCTTTCCCCGGACAGGGGGAGGCACTGAAGCTTTCTTT.

The chain combines TRBV7-9 with TRBJ1-4; D not certain. Trimming pared 5 bases from V and 4 bases from J, leaving 14 bases between. This CDR3 has 15 residues. Germline loops: CDR1 SEHNR, CDR2 FQNEAQ (reference sequence). CDR3 loop: CASSRIIVFNEKLFF. The CDR3 DNA follows: TGTGCCAGCAGCAGGATAATCGTGTTTAATGAAAAACTGTTTTTT.

This clone was counted a few times. J is TRBJ2-7 and V is TRBV7-2; 8 bases are shared with TRBD1. The CDR3 length is 14 residues. Unmatched junction bases numbered 8, after V lost 6 bases and J lost 4 bases. Looked up from germline, CDR1 is SGHTA and CDR2 is FQGNSA. The CDR3 DNA reads TGTGCCAGCAGTCCCCAGGGGGCAGGGTACGAGCAGTACTTC. Translation gives CASSPQGAGYEQYF.